These 3 T cell receptor beta chains originate from one sample sequenced in a study of T cell responses to AZD1222 COVID-19 vaccine (dated by TCRdb to the early 2020s). Library preparation was by the immunoSEQ multiplex PCR assay. TCRdb's version of the immuneACCESS table is confined to in-frame rearrangements and falls short of the full clone set. An unresolved V gene accounts for under half of the shortfall where checked; the remainder is of unknown origin. Within this sample are approximately 110,000 clones, with about 89% of them counted one time only. The top ten clonotypes cover roughly 4.3% of the sample. This specimen's time point label, per the study, means: about 28 days (+/-7) after the second vaccine dose. The sequences come from peripheral blood, collected 28 days after the second AZD1222 dose. The receptors shown here come from an adult who received the AZD1222 COVID-19 vaccine.

The table lists this clone with a few counts. The CDR3 DNA follows: TGTGCCAGTACCACGGGACAGGGCACAGATACGCAGTATTTT. This sequence encodes CASTTGQGTDTQYF. The chain has TRBV19 and TRBJ2-3, with 8 bases identical to TRBD1. The junction had 4 bases not matched to a gene; V was cut back by 7 bases and J by 1 base. This CDR3 has 14 amino acids. The V gene's germline CDR1 is LNHDA and CDR2 SQIVND (reference sequence). Supplemented by reference TRBV19 and TRBJ2-3, the full variable domain reads DGGITQSPKYLFRKEGQNVTLSCEQNLNHDAMYWYRQDPGQGLRLIYYSQIVNDFQKGDIAEGYSVSREKKESFPLTVTSAQKNPTAFYLCASTTGQGTDTQYFGPGTRLTVL.

V is TRBV12-5 and J is TRBJ2-7; D is undetermined. From germline, CDR1 is LGHNT and CDR2 FRNRAP. V shed 4 bases and J shed 5 bases, with 9 bases lying between them. The CDR3 extends over 12 amino acids. Here the CDR3 DNA reads TGTGCTAGTGGTTCCAAGCCCCACGAGCAGTACTTC. Amino acid sequence: CASGSKPHEQYF.

The V gene is TRBV4-1, the J gene TRBJ1-4, with 9 nucleotides matching TRBD1. CDR1 and CDR2 from the germline V gene are MGHRA and YSYEKL. The CDR3 spans 18 residues. J lost 5 bases, V lost 1 base, and 11 bases had no gene match. CDR3 amino acids: CASSQGRDRVKSNEKLFF. DNA of the CDR3: TGCGCCAGCAGCCAAGGGCGGGACAGGGTGAAATCAAATGAAAAACTGTTTTTT.